This TCR beta chain was found in a study of cytomegalovirus exposure and HLA in healthy donors. Study results and limitations: Subsequent analysis found a tendency for first-cohort TCR clusters to co-occur within the 110 or so validation repertoires. Among TCR beta chains, those listed as cytomegalovirus-associated numbered about 150.

Data came from immunoSEQ multiplex PCR; TCRdb stores just in-frame clones and leaves some out. The table has 250,000 to 400,000 clones, about nine tenths seen once. A remark on this clone: Its antigen is currently unknown.

Between the trimmed V and J ends, which lost 4 bases and 5 bases, there was a span of 12 bases. The CDR3 is 13 residues long. Per the germline V gene, CDR1 is SGHRS and CDR2 is YFSETQ. An approximately 130-subject validation cohort, separate from the approximately 670-subject first cohort, supplied the donors. The sequenced material came from PBMCs. This receptor was taken from a young woman in good health and CMV-seropositive. The J gene is TRBJ1-1, the V gene TRBV5-1; D unclear. The CDR3 DNA follows: TGCGCCAGCAGCCCAAACCCCCGAACTGAAGCTTTCTTT. Protein sequence: CASSPNPRTEAFF.